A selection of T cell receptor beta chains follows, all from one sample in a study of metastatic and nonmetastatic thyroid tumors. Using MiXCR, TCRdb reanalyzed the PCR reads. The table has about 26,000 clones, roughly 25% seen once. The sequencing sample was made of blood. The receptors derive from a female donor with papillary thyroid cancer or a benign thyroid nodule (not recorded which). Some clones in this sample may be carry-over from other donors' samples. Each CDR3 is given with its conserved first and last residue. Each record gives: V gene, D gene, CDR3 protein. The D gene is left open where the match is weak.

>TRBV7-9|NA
CASSLGVGSTGEKLFF
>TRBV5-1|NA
CASSLRLSTDTQYF
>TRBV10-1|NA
CASSEGPSDEQYF
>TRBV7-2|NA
CASSPSREEKLFF
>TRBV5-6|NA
CASSLGREIWGYTF
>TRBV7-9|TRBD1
CASSLTDRVNTEAFF
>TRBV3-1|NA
CASSSRGSNYGYTF
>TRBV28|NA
CASRGSNQPQHF
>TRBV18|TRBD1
CASSGTVDGYTF
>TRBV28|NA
CASSFAQLTGGVSYNEQFF
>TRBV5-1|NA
CASSLGAGGPKGYNEQFF
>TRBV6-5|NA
CASSYLGGGTGELFF
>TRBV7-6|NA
CASSLSGDGYTF
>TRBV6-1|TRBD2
CASSSYGLADDNEQFF
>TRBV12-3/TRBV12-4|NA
CAISPTGYTEAFF
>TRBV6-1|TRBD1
CASSEDRGLGYTF
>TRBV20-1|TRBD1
CSARRTGKRGQPQHF
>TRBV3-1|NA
CASSQGIFYDNEQFF
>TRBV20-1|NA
CSARDPALSGVGYTF
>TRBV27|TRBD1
CASSRTGGGYGYTF
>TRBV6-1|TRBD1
CASIGTVFYEQYF
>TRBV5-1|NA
CASSLNSGGNTDTQYF
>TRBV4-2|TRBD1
CASSQETGQGLYEQYF
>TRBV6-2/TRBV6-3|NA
CASSYEAGLGDYGYTF
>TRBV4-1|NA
CASSQAERANEKLFF